This paragraph reports one TCR beta chain. Its specificity is unknown. This specimen belongs to a study of OX40 agonist ivuxolimab in advanced cancers. Study-level background: The eligibility criteria allowed prior anti-PD-1, anti-PD-L1 or anti-CTLA-4 therapy, and roughly 39% had some. Partial responses occurred in three patients (one hepatocellular carcinoma, two cutaneous melanoma).

Overall study results and limits: CD8+ T cells (on average) carried more expanded clones than CD4+ T cells.

The table came from immunoSEQ multiplex PCR; TCRdb's copy has only in-frame clones and leaves some out. The sample lists 20,000 or so clones, more than 75% occurring once. Germline V CDR1 and CDR2: SEHNR, FQNEAQ (reference sequence). V gave up 3 bases and J gave up 7 bases, with 7 bases separating them. This CDR3 comprises 11 residues. The starting material was CD4+ or CD8+ T cells sorted from blood, obtained in a trial of the OX40 agonist ivuxolimab. The genes are TRBV7-9 and TRBJ2-7; D call uncertain. The receptor was derived from an adult with an advanced solid tumor such as melanoma, head and neck, liver or kidney cancer. The CDR3 DNA is TGTGCCAGCAGCTTGGCTGAAGAGCAGTACTTC. This encodes CASSLAEEQYF.